The T cell receptor (beta chain) under discussion was sequenced for a study of blood T cell repertoires in COVID-19. For the study at large: Samples came from the United States, Italy and Spain, spanning acute and convalescent COVID-19. T cells, B-cell-depleted T cells, or PBMCs supplied cDNA or gDNA.

CDR1 and CDR2 (germline): SGHRS, YFSETQ. Trimming cost V 8 bases and J 0 bases; bases outside gene matches: 13. This CDR3 spans 16 amino acids. Original handling: Quantification of nucleated cells was approximated via reference gene primer amplification. Clones were read by immunoSEQ multiplex PCR, and TCRdb kept only the in-frame ones, dropping some. The DNA gave D and trimming, while V, J and clone size come from that table. The data contain about 200,000 clones, about 90% of them singletons. This TCR came from a man between 18 and 29 years old with active or convalescent COVID-19. The chain links TRBV5-1 to TRBJ1-2, with TRBD1 matching over 7 bases. The specimen sequenced was peripheral blood. CDR3 nucleotide sequence: TGCGCCAGTCAGGGGGAGCTAAGCGCTTCTAACTATGGCTACACCTTC. Its protein is CASQGELSASNYGYTF.